The following is a T cell receptor beta chain sequence with its context. The antigen remains unidentified. Germline V gene lookup returns CDR1 SNHLY and CDR2 FYNNEI. The J segment lost 3 bases and the V segment lost 5 bases, leaving 5 bases of the junction unmatched. The CDR3 covers 14 residues. TCRdb's copy holds only in-frame clones and misses some; the assay was immunoSEQ multiplex PCR. Among about 130,000 clones, 80% to 90% were seen once, and the ten largest hold approximately 1.1%. This sample was included in a study of cytomegalovirus exposure and HLA in healthy donors. General study findings and limits: Most sequenced TCRs were rare (though some public TCRs occurred in many donors). The finding came from a later analysis; first-cohort TCR clusters tended to co-occur in the 95 to 150 validation repertoires. It was about 180 TCR beta chains that were listed as cytomegalovirus-associated.

This receptor was identified in a woman under 30 in good health and CMV-seronegative. The rearrangement uses TRBV2 and TRBJ2-7; 9 nucleotides line up with TRBD2. The sample taken for sequencing was PBMCs. CDR3 nucleotide sequence: TGTGCCAGCAGTCTCGGCGGGGGGGTCTACGAGCAGTACGTC. Protein product: CASSLGGGVYEQYV.